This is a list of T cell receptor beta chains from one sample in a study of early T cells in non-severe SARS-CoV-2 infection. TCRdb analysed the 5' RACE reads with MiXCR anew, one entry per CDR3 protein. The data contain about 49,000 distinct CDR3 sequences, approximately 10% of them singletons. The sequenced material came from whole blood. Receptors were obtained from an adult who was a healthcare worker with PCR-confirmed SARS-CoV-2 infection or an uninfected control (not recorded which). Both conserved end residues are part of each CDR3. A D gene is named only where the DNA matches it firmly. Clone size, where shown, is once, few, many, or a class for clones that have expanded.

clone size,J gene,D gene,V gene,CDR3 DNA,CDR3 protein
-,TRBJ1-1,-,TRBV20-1,TGCAGTGCTGGGGGTGTGACCTTGAACACTGAAGCTTTCTTT,CSAGGVTLNTEAFF
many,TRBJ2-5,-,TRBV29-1,TGCAGCGTTGGAGGAGAGACCCAGTACTTC,CSVGGETQYF
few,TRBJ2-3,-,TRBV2,TGTGCCAGCAGTGAACCCCTTACTCCGGGGCAGCTCACAGATACGCAGTATTTT,CASSEPLTPGQLTDTQYF
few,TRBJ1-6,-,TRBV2,TGTGCCAGCAGAGATTTCACGAGCTCCTATAATTCACCCCTCCACTTT,CASRDFTSSYNSPLHF
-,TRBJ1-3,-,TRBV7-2,TGTGCCAGCAGTCAGGGACGGATCTCTGGAAACACCATATATTTT,CASSQGRISGNTIYF
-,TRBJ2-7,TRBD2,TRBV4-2,TGTGCCAGCAGCGACCAGACTAGCGGGGGGTGGCAGTACTTC,CASSDQTSGGWQYF
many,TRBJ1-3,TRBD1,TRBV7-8,TGTGCCAGCAGCTTATATGGACAGGGGGCATCTGGAAACACCATATATTTT,CASSLYGQGASGNTIYF
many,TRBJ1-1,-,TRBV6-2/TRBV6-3,TGTGCCAGCAGTCATTTGCTCTTGAACACTGAAGCTTTCTTT,CASSHLLLNTEAFF
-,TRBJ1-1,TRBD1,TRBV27,TGTGCCAGCAGTTTATCAGGGACAGGGACTATGAACACTGAAGCTTTCTTT,CASSLSGTGTMNTEAFF
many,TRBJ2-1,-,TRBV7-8,TGTGCCAGCAGCTCCCCAGGGGGGGCTCTAGGGAATGAGCAGTTCTTC,CASSSPGGALGNEQFF
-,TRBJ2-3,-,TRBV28,TGTGCCAGCAAGGGCAGGGTACCAGATACGCAGTATTTT,CASKGRVPDTQYF
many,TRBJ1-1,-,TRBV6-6,TGTGCCAGCAGTTACTCCCAAGGGACTGAAGCTTTCTTT,CASSYSQGTEAFF
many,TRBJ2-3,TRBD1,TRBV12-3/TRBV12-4,TGTGCCAGCAGTTTGGGTAGGGGGCAAGTCGGAGATACGCAGTATTTT,CASSLGRGQVGDTQYF
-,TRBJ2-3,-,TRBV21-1,TGTGCCAGCAGCAAAGCTAGGGAGGGGGCCACAGATACGCAGTATTTT,CASSKAREGATDTQYF
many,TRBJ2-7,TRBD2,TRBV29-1,TGCAGCGCTGGACTAGATATCGACGAGCAGTACTTC,CSAGLDIDEQYF
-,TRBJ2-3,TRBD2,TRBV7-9,TGTGCCAGCAGCTTAGGAGCGGGGGAGGCAGATACGCAGTATTTT,CASSLGAGEADTQYF
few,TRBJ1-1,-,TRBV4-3,TGCGCCAGCAGCCAAGAGGGGGGATGGACTGAAGCTTTCTTT,CASSQEGGWTEAFF
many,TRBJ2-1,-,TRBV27,TGTGCCAGCAGTTTGGTCTCCTACAATGAGCAGTTCTTC,CASSLVSYNEQFF
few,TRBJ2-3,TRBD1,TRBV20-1,TGCAGTGCGGAAGGACAGGGGGACTTCACAGATACGCAGTATTTT,CSAEGQGDFTDTQYF
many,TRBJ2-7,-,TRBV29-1,TGCAGCGTCGGGCAGGGTAGCTACGAGCAGTACTTC,CSVGQGSYEQYF
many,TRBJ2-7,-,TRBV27,TGTGCCAGCAGTTTCGGGAGCGAGCAGTACTTC,CASSFGSEQYF
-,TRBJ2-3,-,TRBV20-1,TGCAGTGGCAAAAAGGGTGGCGGCACAGATACGCAGTATTTT,CSGKKGGGTDTQYF
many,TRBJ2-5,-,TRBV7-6,TGTGCCAGCACCCCTATTCGAGGCCAAGAGACCCAGTACTTC,CASTPIRGQETQYF
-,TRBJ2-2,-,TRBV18,TGTGCCAGCTCACCACCGGATAAGCCGAACACCGGGGAGCTGTTTTTT,CASSPPDKPNTGELFF
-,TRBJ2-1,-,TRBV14,TGTGCCAGCAGCCAAGAACTCTACAATGAGCAGTTCTTC,CASSQELYNEQFF
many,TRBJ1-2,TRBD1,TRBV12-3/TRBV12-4,TGTGCCAGCAGTTTCCAGGGGGCCGGTGGCTACACCTTC,CASSFQGAGGYTF
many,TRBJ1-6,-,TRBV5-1,TGCGCCAGCAGCTTGGCCGCCAAAGATAATTCACCCCTCCACTTT,CASSLAAKDNSPLHF
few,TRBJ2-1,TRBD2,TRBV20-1,TGCAGTGCTAGGGGATTGGGACTAGCGCAGAGCTCCTACAATGAGCAGTTCTTC,CSARGLGLAQSSYNEQFF
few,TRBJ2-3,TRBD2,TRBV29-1,TGCAGCGTAAGCGGGGGCACAGATACGCAGTATTTT,CSVSGGTDTQYF
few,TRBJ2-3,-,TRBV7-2,TGTGCCAGCAGCTTAAACGTCGGCACAGATACGCAGTATTTT,CASSLNVGTDTQYF
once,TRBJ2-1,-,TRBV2,TGTGCCAGCAGTCCAGGACAGCAGCAGTTCTTC,CASSPGQQQFF
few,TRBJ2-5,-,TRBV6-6,TGTGCCAGCGGTCAAACAGGGAACCAAGAGACCCAGTACTTC,CASGQTGNQETQYF
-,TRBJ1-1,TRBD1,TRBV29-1,TGCAGCGGGGAACAGGGGGCCACTGAAGCTTTCTTT,CSGEQGATEAFF
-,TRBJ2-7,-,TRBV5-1,TGCGCCAGCAGCTTGGAGGCTAGGAGCTCCTACGAGCAGTACTTC,CASSLEARSSYEQYF
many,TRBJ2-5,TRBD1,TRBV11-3,TGTGCCAGCAGCTTGAACAGGGGTATAGAGACCCAGTACTTC,CASSLNRGIETQYF
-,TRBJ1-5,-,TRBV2,TGTGCCAGCAGACCCGGTGGGATCCAGCCCCAGCATTTT,CASRPGGIQPQHF
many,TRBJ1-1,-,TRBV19,TGTGCCAGTAGTATCTTAGGGGGCACTGAAGCTTTCTTT,CASSILGGTEAFF
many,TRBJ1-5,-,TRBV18,TGTGCCAGCTCACCGAAGGGTAATCAGCCCCAGCATTTT,CASSPKGNQPQHF
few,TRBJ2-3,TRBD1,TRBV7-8,TGTGCCAGCAGCTTCCTCGGACAGGGGGCGCCTGGAGATACGCAGTATTTT,CASSFLGQGAPGDTQYF
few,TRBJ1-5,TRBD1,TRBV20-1,TGCAGTGCTAGAGACACCGGGACAGTCAATCAGCCCCAGCATTTT,CSARDTGTVNQPQHF
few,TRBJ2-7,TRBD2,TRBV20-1,TGCAGTGCCCTAGCGGGAGCAGCATACGAGCAGTACTTC,CSALAGAAYEQYF
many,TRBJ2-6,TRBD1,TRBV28,TGTGCCAGCAGGACAGGGAGCTCTGGGGCCAACGTCCTGACTTTC,CASRTGSSGANVLTF
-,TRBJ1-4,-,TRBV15,TGTGCCACCAGCAGAGATCGCGGAGGGCTTAGTGAAAAACTGTTTTTT,CATSRDRGGLSEKLFF
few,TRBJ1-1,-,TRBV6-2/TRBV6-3,TGTGCCAGCAGTTACTTAGCTGAAGCTTTCTTT,CASSYLAEAFF
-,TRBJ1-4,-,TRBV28,TGTGCCAGCAGTTCCCCTCGGCAGCCAGATTCGGGTGAAAAACTGTTTTTT,CASSSPRQPDSGEKLFF
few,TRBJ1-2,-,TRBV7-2,TGTGCCAGCAGCCACTACATTCCTAACTATGGCTACACCTTC,CASSHYIPNYGYTF
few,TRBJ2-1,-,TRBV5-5,TGTGCCAGCTCCCCCTTAGCGATTACCACCAATGAGCAGTTCTTC,CASSPLAITTNEQFF
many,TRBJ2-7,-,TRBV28,TGTGCCAGCAGTTCTCGGATATCTCCCTACGAGCAGTACTTC,CASSSRISPYEQYF
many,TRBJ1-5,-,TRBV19,TGTGCCAGTAGTATTGAGAGCAATCAGCCCCAGCATTTT,CASSIESNQPQHF
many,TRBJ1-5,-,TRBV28,TGTGCCATCCAGAAATATAGCAATCAGCCCCAGCATTTT,CAIQKYSNQPQHF
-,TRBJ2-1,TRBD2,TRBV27,TGTGCCAGCAGTTTGAGGACTAGCGGGGGGGATGAGCAGTTCTTC,CASSLRTSGGDEQFF
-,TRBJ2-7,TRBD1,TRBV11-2,TGTGCCAGCAGCTTAGGACAGGGAAACGAGCAGTACTTC,CASSLGQGNEQYF
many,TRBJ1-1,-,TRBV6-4,TGTGCCAGCAGAAAGGGAATGAACACTGAAGCTTTCTTT,CASRKGMNTEAFF
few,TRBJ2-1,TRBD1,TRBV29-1,TGCAGCGTTGACCTACAGGGGGAGTTCTTC,CSVDLQGEFF
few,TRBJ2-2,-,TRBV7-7,TGTGCTAGCAGCTCCTCAAACACCGGGGAGCTGTTTTTT,CASSSSNTGELFF
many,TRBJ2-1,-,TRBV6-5,TGTGCCAGCAGTTACTCATCCGCGAATGAGCAGTTCTTC,CASSYSSANEQFF
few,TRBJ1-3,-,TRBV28,TGTGCCAGCAGTTTTCGGGGGGCCTCTGGAAACACCATATATTTT,CASSFRGASGNTIYF